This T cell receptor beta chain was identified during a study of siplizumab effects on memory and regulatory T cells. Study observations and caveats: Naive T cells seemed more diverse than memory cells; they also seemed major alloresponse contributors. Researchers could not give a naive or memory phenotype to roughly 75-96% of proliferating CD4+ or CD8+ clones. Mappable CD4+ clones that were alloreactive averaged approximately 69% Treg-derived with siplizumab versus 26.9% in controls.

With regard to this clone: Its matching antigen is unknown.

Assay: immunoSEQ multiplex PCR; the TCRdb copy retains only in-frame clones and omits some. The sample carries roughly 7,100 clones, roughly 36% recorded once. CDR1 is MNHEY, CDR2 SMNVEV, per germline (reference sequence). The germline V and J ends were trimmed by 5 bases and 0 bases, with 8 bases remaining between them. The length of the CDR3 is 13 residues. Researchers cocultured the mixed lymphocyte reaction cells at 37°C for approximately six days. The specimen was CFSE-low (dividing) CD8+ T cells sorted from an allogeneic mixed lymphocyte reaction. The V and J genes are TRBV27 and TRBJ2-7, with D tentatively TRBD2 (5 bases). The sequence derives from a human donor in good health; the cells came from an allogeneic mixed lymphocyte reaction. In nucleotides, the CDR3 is TGTGCCAGCAGTCGAGGGTCCTCCTACGAGCAGTACTTC. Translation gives CASSRGSSYEQYF.